This T cell receptor (beta chain) derives from a study of graft-versus-host responses after intestinal transplantation. V gave up 0 bases and J gave up 1 base, with 6 bases separating them. This CDR3 is 13 amino acids long. Germline CDR1 is GTSNPN and CDR2 is SVGIG (reference sequence). Notes on the study in general: Recipient marrow held GvH clones, some first seen in ileum or blood.

About this clone itself: Its target is unknown.

Assay: immunoSEQ multiplex PCR; the TCRdb copy retains only in-frame clones and omits some. Of tens of thousands of clones listed, approximately 90% are singletons. The clonotype comes from a human patient who received an intestinal transplant, so some T cells may come from the graft donor. The J gene is TRBJ1-1, the V gene TRBV30, with D maybe TRBD1 (5 bases). Here the sequenced sample was PBMCs, taken 26 days after transplant. This CDR3 reads CAWSVQANTEAFF. In DNA form, the CDR3 reads TGTGCCTGGAGTGTACAGGCGAACACTGAAGCTTTCTTT.